This record looks at one T cell receptor (beta chain) sequence and its context. Its target is not known. This record belongs to a study of OX40 agonist ivuxolimab in advanced cancers. Study-wide results and limits: Averaged across samples, CD8+ T cells carried more expanded clones than CD4+ did.

Germline V gene lookup returns CDR1 MNHNY and CDR2 SVGAGI (reference sequence). V gave up 8 bases and J gave up 7 bases, with 8 bases separating them. The length of the CDR3 is 11 residues. The data were produced by immunoSEQ multiplex PCR, yet TCRdb's version contains in-frame clones alone and is incomplete. There are tens of thousands of clones in the sample; under 95% occur only once, and roughly 13% lies in the top ten. J is TRBJ2-2 and V is TRBV6-6; D remains ambiguous. This material consisted of CD4+ or CD8+ T cells sorted from blood, taken in a trial of the OX40 agonist ivuxolimab. The TCR was taken from an adult with an advanced solid tumor such as melanoma, head and neck, liver or kidney cancer. The CDR3 bases are TGTGCCAGCTTATGGAGCGGGGAGCTGTTTTTT. This gives the protein CASLWSGELFF.